This T cell receptor (beta chain) derives from a study of blood T cell repertoires in COVID-19. TCRdb's table, derived via immunoSEQ multiplex PCR, lists solely in-frame clones and lacks some. The repertoire holds some 30,000 clones, with around 87% as singletons. The TCR comes from a human donor in a cohort sampled during active COVID-19. The sequenced sample was peripheral blood.

The CDR3 region is CASIPGSNYGYTF. CDR3 nucleotides: TGTGCCAGCATTCCTGGCAGTAACTATGGCTACACCTTC. V usage is TRBV2 and J usage is TRBJ1-2; D call uncertain. Trimming cost V 7 bases and J 1 base, with 10 bases left between them. Germline lookup yields CDR1 SNHLY and CDR2 FYNNEI. This CDR3 has 13 residues.